This TCR beta chain was sequenced during a study of CD8 T cells in Susac syndrome. Study-wide results and caveats: Acknowledgment was made by the study that its TCR sequencing and HLA analysis involved a relatively small number of individuals.

Reverse transcription of roughly 0.5 to 1 ug RNA used random hexamers. TCRdb independently ran MiXCR on the immunoSEQ multiplex PCR reads; one entry per CDR3 protein. This table holds about 200,000 distinct CDR3 sequences, over 90% found once. The ends were cut back, 8 bases at V and 4 bases at J, with 14 bases in the middle. The germline CDR1 and CDR2 sequences are LGHDT and YNNKEL (reference sequence). This CDR3 has 13 amino acids. For this clonotype: Its antigen is undetermined.

Material for sequencing was CD4+ T cells from PBMCs. The chain recombines TRBV3-1 with TRBJ1-1; D gene ambiguous. This sequence originates from a human donor with multiple sclerosis. The CDR3 DNA sequence: TGTGCCAGCCTCCGGAACGGTGCCACTGAAGCTTTCTTT. Protein product: CASLRNGATEAFF.